Shown below are 32 T cell receptor beta chains from a single sample sequenced in a study of radiation and T cells in renal cell carcinoma. TCRdb's table, derived via immunoSEQ multiplex PCR, lists solely in-frame clones and lacks some. Of about 150,000 clones in the sample, about 87% were seen once. Indicated time point: blood 2 weeks post-SBRT. Treatment indicated: 15 Gy SBRT to primary tumor, nephrectomy 4 weeks later. The sample here was blood, taken from a patient whose treatment included radiotherapy and nephrectomy. The receptors shown here come from a woman between 50 and 59 years old with renal cell carcinoma.

The chain uses TRBV2 and TRBJ1-3; perhaps TRBD1 as D (6 bases). Trimming stripped 2 bases from V and 4 bases from J, with 12 bases between. CDR3 size: 15 residues. Germline CDR1 reads SNHLY; CDR2 reads FYNNEI. CDR3 bases: TGTGCCAGCAGTGAACGACAGGCTGGGGGAAACACCATATATTTT. Translation gives CASSERQAGGNTIYF. Filled out from reference TRBV2 and TRBJ1-3, the complete variable domain reads EPEVTQTPSHQVTQMGQEVILRCVPISNHLYFYWYRQILGQKVEFLVSFYNNEISEKSEIFDDQFSVERPDGSNFTLKIRSTKLEDSAMYFCASSERQAGGNTIYFGEGSWLTVV.

The CDR3 reads CASMIQSNYGYTF. In DNA, the CDR3 is TGTGCCAGCATGATTCAGAGTAACTATGGCTACACCTTC. V is TRBV6-1 and J is TRBJ1-2; no clear D. Trimming took off 7 bases at V and 1 base at J, with 10 bases between the two ends. The CDR3 is made up of 13 amino acids. CDR1 and CDR2 from the germline V gene are MNHNS and SASEGT.

This clone was seen once. This chain's CDR3 is CASSLVGAGGNTEAFF. DNA for the CDR3: TGCGCCAGCAGCTTGGTTGGGGCCGGCGGGAACACTGAAGCTTTCTTT. The chain recombines TRBV5-1 with TRBJ1-1; a weak D match, TRBD1 (5 bases). This CDR3 comprises 16 residues. Trimming left V 0 bases short and J 1 base short, with 13 bases between. CDR1 SGHRS and CDR2 YFSETQ come from the germline V gene.

The rearrangement links TRBV19 to TRBJ1-5, with a tentative D call TRBD1 (6 bases). The V end was cut by 3 bases, the J end by 0 bases, with 12 bases between. There are 16 residues in the CDR3. Looked up from germline, CDR1 is LNHDA and CDR2 is SQIVND (reference sequence). CDR3 bases: TGTGCCAGTAGTATTACAGGGATCTATAGCAATCAGCCCCAGCATTTT. It yields the protein CASSITGIYSNQPQHF.

The chain employs TRBV5-1 and TRBJ2-3; possible D gene TRBD2, 6 bases. Trimming took 1 base from V and 2 from J, leaving 14 bases between them. CDR3 length: 16 amino acids. Germline assignment: CDR1 SGHRS and CDR2 YFSETQ. The CDR3 here is CASSLRYTSNTDTQYF. For the CDR3, the DNA is TGCGCCAGCAGCTTGCGGTACACTAGCAACACAGATACGCAGTATTTT.

The J gene is TRBJ1-5, the V gene TRBV6-1; D gene unclear. Germline values: CDR1 MNHNS, CDR2 SASEGT. The length of the CDR3 is 12 residues. V lost 0 bases, J lost 9 bases, and 6 bases lay in between. This chain's CDR3 is CASSEALLPQHF. In nucleotides, the CDR3 is TGTGCCAGCAGTGAAGCGCTTCTGCCCCAGCATTTT.

The chain uses TRBV11-1 and TRBJ2-2; D is possibly TRBD1 (5 bases). The ends were cut back, 5 bases at V and 2 bases at J, with 9 bases in the middle. The CDR3 totals 14 residues. Per the germline V gene, CDR1 is SGHAT and CDR2 is FQDESV (reference sequence). The CDR3 DNA reads TGTGCCAGCAGCCTAAGGGGCAACACCGGGGAGCTGTTTTTT. It encodes CASSLRGNTGELFF. Full variable domain (rest looked up from reference TRBV11-1 and TRBJ2-2): EAEVAQSPRYKITEKSQAVAFWCDPISGHATLYWYRQILGQGPELLVQFQDESVVDDSQLPKDRFSAERLKGVDSTLKIQPAELGDSAMYLCASSLRGNTGELFFGEGSRLTVL.

This clone was observed once. V gene TRBV25-1 combines with J gene TRBJ2-3; unclear D gene. The CDR3 spans 14 residues. V was clipped by 1 base and J by 3 bases, with 8 bases between them. Germline lookup yields CDR1 MGHDK and CDR2 SYGVNS. Here the CDR3 reads CASSESYLTDTQYF. Here the CDR3 DNA reads TGTGCCAGCAGTGAATCATACCTAACAGATACGCAGTATTTT. Filled out from reference TRBV25-1 and TRBJ2-3, the complete variable domain reads EADIYQTPRYLVIGTGKKITLECSQTMGHDKMYWYQQDPGMELHLIHYSYGVNSTEKGDLSSESTVSRIRTEHFPLTLESARPSHTSQYLCASSESYLTDTQYFGPGTRLTVL.

This sequence joins TRBV14 and TRBJ2-1; TRBD2 matches 12 bases. Germline V CDR1 and CDR2: SGHDN, FVKESK. The CDR3 is 18 amino acids. Trimming removed 5 bases from V and 1 base from J; junction bases left unmatched: 9. The CDR3 here is CASSSPTSGGRSYNEQFF. The CDR3, as DNA: TGTGCCAGCAGCTCACCGACTAGCGGGGGACGTTCCTACAATGAGCAGTTCTTC.

The chain is built from TRBV4-1 and TRBJ1-2, with a tentative D call TRBD1 (6 bases). The CDR3 runs to 15 residues. Between the trimmed V and J ends, which lost 2 bases and 3 bases, there was a span of 13 bases. Germline V gene lookup returns CDR1 MGHRA and CDR2 YSYEKL. CDR3 loop: CASSQQSRGDYGYTF. The CDR3 coding sequence is TGCGCCAGCAGCCAACAATCAAGGGGGGACTATGGCTACACCTTC.

The chain links TRBV7-2 to TRBJ2-2; a possible D gene is TRBD1 (6 bases). The CDR3 is 16 amino acids. V dropped 3 bases and J dropped 2 bases, with 13 bases sitting between them. Germline CDR1 and CDR2: SGHTA and FQGNSA. CDR3 bases: TGTGCCAGCAGCTTCGGGACAAGGCACAACACCGGGGAGCTGTTTTTT. Protein product: CASSFGTRHNTGELFF. Combining the CDR3 with reference TRBV7-2 and TRBJ2-2 gives the whole variable domain GAGVSQSPSNKVTEKGKDVELRCDPISGHTALYWYRQSLGQGLEFLIYFQGNSAPDKSGLPSDRFSAERTGGSVSTLTIQRTQQEDSAVYLCASSFGTRHNTGELFFGEGSRLTVL.

This clone turned up a few times. The chain joins TRBV6-1 to TRBJ1-1; D possibly corresponds to TRBD1 (6 bases). Per germline, CDR1 MNHNS and CDR2 SASEGT. This CDR3 has 15 amino acids. With 8 bases removed from V and 0 bases from J, the gap between germline ends came to 16 bases. CDR3 bases: TGTGCCAGCCACTACCGAGGGGGGGTGAACACTGAAGCTTTCTTT. Protein: CASHYRGGVNTEAFF.

This sequence joins TRBV5-6 and TRBJ1-3; D ambiguous. The CDR3 sequence is 15 residues long. V gave up 0 bases and J gave up 0 bases, with 7 bases separating them. Germline assignment: CDR1 SGHDT and CDR2 YYEEEE. As DNA, the CDR3 is TGTGCCAGCAGCTTGGAGGGCCGCTCTGGAAACACCATATATTTT. Translation gives CASSLEGRSGNTIYF.

The gene calls are TRBV19 and TRBJ2-5, with D tentatively TRBD2 (6 bases). The CDR3 runs 15 residues. V gave up 5 bases and J gave up 4 bases, with 17 bases separating them. Germline V gives CDR1 LNHDA, CDR2 SQIVND (reference sequence). The CDR3 reads CASSSRRGGAETQYF. In DNA form, the CDR3 reads TGTGCCAGTAGTTCACGCCGGGGAGGAGCAGAGACCCAGTACTTC.

This chain uses TRBV6-5 with TRBJ2-7; D ambiguous. The length of the CDR3 is 14 residues. Germline CDR1 is MNHEY and CDR2 is SVGAGI. V lost 6 bases, J lost 2 bases, and 14 bases lay in between. As DNA, the CDR3 is TGTGCCAGCAGCCCCCAGGACGGACCCTACGAGCAGTACTTC. Protein: CASSPQDGPYEQYF.

The chain employs TRBV18 and TRBJ1-4; no firm D call. In germline, CDR1 is KGHSH, CDR2 LQKENI. This CDR3 region has 16 residues. Trimming stripped 2 bases from V and 1 base from J, with 11 bases between. CDR3 loop: CASSPWAGKTNEKLFF. CDR3 in DNA: TGTGCCAGCTCACCATGGGCGGGTAAAACTAATGAAAAACTGTTTTTT.

The V call is TRBV6-5, the J call TRBJ2-3; D may be TRBD1 (6 bases). Trimming stripped 5 bases from V and 0 bases from J, with 6 bases between. Per the germline V gene, CDR1 is MNHEY and CDR2 is SVGAGI. This CDR3 has 13 residues. As DNA, the CDR3 is TGTGCCAGCAGTAGGGGGAGCACAGATACGCAGTATTTT. Residues: CASSRGSTDTQYF.

The chain is built from TRBV30 and TRBJ1-1; TRBD1 might be the D (5 bases). Germline CDR1 GTSNPN, CDR2 SVGIG (reference sequence). With 0 bases removed from V and 5 bases from J, the gap between germline ends came to 16 bases. CDR3 length equals 15 residues. CDR3 sequence: CAWSVLRDLGTEAFF. CDR3 DNA sequence: TGTGCCTGGAGTGTTCTCCGGGACTTGGGGACTGAAGCTTTCTTT.

The chain joins TRBV18 to TRBJ1-4; D ambiguous. The CDR3 is 19 residues long. Trimming stripped 3 bases from V and 2 bases from J, with 22 bases between. Germline-derived CDR1 and CDR2 are KGHSH and LQKENI. CDR3 residues: CASSPSGRAGDATNEKLFF. CDR3 DNA: TGTGCCAGCTCACCCTCGGGGAGGGCCGGTGATGCTACTAATGAAAAACTGTTTTTT.

The V call is TRBV9, the J call TRBJ2-7; 7 bases map to TRBD1. Germline V gene data show CDR1 as SGDLS and CDR2 as YYNGEE. V shed 0 bases and J 4 bases; nucleotides not matched to a gene: 7. CDR3 length: 15 residues. The CDR3, as DNA: TGTGCCAGCAGCGTAGAAGGGGGCCCGCTTTACGAGCAGTACTTC. Translating it yields CASSVEGGPLYEQYF.

The CDR3 sequence: CASREGWAGGMNTEAFF. CDR3 nucleotides: TGCGCCAGCAGGGAGGGGTGGGCAGGAGGAATGAACACTGAAGCTTTCTTT. This chain joins TRBV10-2 and TRBJ1-1; TRBD1 might be the D (5 bases). The CDR3 has 17 amino acids. V lost 6 bases, J lost 0 bases, and 20 bases lay in between. Germline loops: CDR1 WSHSY, CDR2 SAAADI.

The chain is built from TRBV6-1 and TRBJ2-1; D is undetermined. V lost 6 bases to trimming and J lost 5 bases, with 17 bases between them. The CDR3 consists of 15 residues. Germline CDR1 is MNHNS and CDR2 is SASEGT. In DNA, the CDR3 is TGTGCCAGCAGCCCCCCGAGAGAACTGCACAATGAGCAGTTCTTC. This codes for CASSPPRELHNEQFF.

The chain carries TRBV7-8 and TRBJ1-6; no reliable D call. There are 13 residues in the CDR3. Trimming took 5 bases from V and 7 from J, leaving 9 bases between them. CDR1 SGHVS and CDR2 FQNEAQ come from the germline V gene. The CDR3 loop is CASSRSGNSPLHF. The DNA of the CDR3 is TGTGCCAGCAGCAGATCGGGAAATTCACCCCTCCACTTT.

The chain recombines TRBV6-1 with TRBJ1-5; 7 bases match TRBD1. Germline V gives CDR1 MNHNS, CDR2 SASEGT. The ends lost 4 bases at V and 3 bases at J; junction bases unmatched: 3. The CDR3 runs 14 residues. CDR3 loop: CASSAGQINQPQHF. The CDR3 DNA reads as TGTGCCAGCAGTGCGGGACAGATCAATCAGCCCCAGCATTTT.

This clone was detected only a few times. The CDR3 sequence is CASSVGQGGEKLFF. Written as DNA, the CDR3 is TGTGCCAGCAGCGTTGGACAGGGGGGTGAAAAACTGTTTTTT. V is TRBV2 and J is TRBJ1-4; 10 bases align to TRBD1. CDR1 and CDR2 from the germline V gene are SNHLY and FYNNEI. V lost 6 bases and J lost 7; bases outside the gene matches: 5. This CDR3 contains 14 residues.

This chain uses TRBV11-2 with TRBJ2-1; 11 positions match TRBD2. Germline V gives CDR1 SGHAT, CDR2 FQNNGV. V lost 2 bases and J lost 7; bases outside the gene matches: 4. The CDR3 runs to 15 residues. The chain's CDR3 is CASSLLAGGPNEQFF. The CDR3 region has the DNA TGTGCCAGCAGCTTATTAGCGGGGGGGCCTAATGAGCAGTTCTTC.

The chain recombines TRBV7-8 with TRBJ1-5; no firm D call. CDR1 is SGHVS and CDR2 is FQNEAQ in the germline V gene. The V end was cut by 1 base, the J end by 6 bases, with 7 bases between. The CDR3 is 13 amino acids. The CDR3 protein is CASSLVMVQPQHF. The CDR3 bases are TGTGCCAGCAGCTTAGTGATGGTTCAGCCCCAGCATTTT. The whole variable domain, filled in from reference TRBV7-8 and TRBJ1-5, reads GAGVSQSPRYKVAKRGQDVALRCDPISGHVSLFWYQQALGQGPEFLTYFQNEAQLDKSGLPSDRFFAERPEGSVSTLKIQRTQQEDSAVYLCASSLVMVQPQHFGDGTRLSIL.

V usage is TRBV20-1 and J usage is TRBJ2-7; D not resolved. V was cut by 3 bases and J by 9 bases, with 9 bases left in between. Germline values: CDR1 DFQATT, CDR2 SNEGSKA (reference sequence). There are 10 residues in the CDR3. DNA of the CDR3: TGCAGTGCTAGTAGGGAAGGGCAGTACTTC. Translation gives CSASREGQYF.

The chain uses TRBV29-1 and TRBJ1-4; 9 bases are shared with TRBD1. Germline CDR1 reads SQVTM; CDR2 reads ANQGSEA. The CDR3 sequence is 13 residues long. V lost 5 bases, J lost 7 bases, and 5 bases stayed unmatched. The CDR3 sequence: CSVQQGAGEKLFF. The CDR3 nucleotides are TGCAGCGTTCAACAGGGGGCAGGTGAAAAACTGTTTTTT.

The CDR3 sequence is CASSLPFRQGIYNEQFF. DNA for the CDR3: TGTGCCAGCAGTCTCCCCTTTAGACAGGGGATATACAATGAGCAGTTCTTC. The chain combines TRBV5-4 with TRBJ2-1, with 8 positions matching TRBD1. This CDR3 is built from 17 residues. The trim removed 5 bases at V and 4 bases at J, leaving 14 bases unmatched. Per germline, CDR1 SGHNT and CDR2 YYREEE (reference sequence).

This sequence joins TRBV5-8 and TRBJ1-4; no clear D gene. Trimming took 1 base from V and 2 from J, leaving 9 bases between them. CDR1 and CDR2 from the germline V gene are SGHTS and YDEGEE. The CDR3 extends over 15 amino acids. CDR3 bases: TGTGCCAGCAGCTTGATGGCTCTTACTAATGAAAAACTGTTTTTT. As protein: CASSLMALTNEKLFF.

CDR3 sequence (DNA): TGTGCCAGCAGCTTGGTAGCGGGGGGTAATGAGCAGTTCTTC. Translation gives CASSLVAGGNEQFF. The chain carries TRBV5-8 and TRBJ2-1; 10 bases map to TRBD2. V gave up 0 bases and J gave up 7 bases; unmatched junction bases: 1. This CDR3 is built from 14 residues. Germline CDR1 is SGHTS and CDR2 is YDEGEE.